This T cell receptor (beta chain) derives from a study of low-dose radiotherapy and immunotherapy resistance in tumors. Study-wide context: Participants in Cohort 2 were given 1 Gy per fraction every two weeks, for 13 Gy over 26 weeks. A daily 300 mg dose of oral aspirin was taken by patients for four cycles from cycle 1 day 1. On an every-two-weeks schedule, patients received intravenous nivolumab 240 mg, along with ipilimumab 1 mg/kg every six weeks.

Many counts were recorded for this clonotype. Covering alpha and beta chains, TRAV- and TRBV-specific primers were used for the first-strand cDNA. Amplification, which lasted 20 PCR cycles, used a constant-region primer and V-primer adapter to amplify TCRs. Using its own MiXCR run on the reads, TCRdb lists one record per CDR3 protein. The sample includes approximately 100,000 distinct CDR3 sequences, less than 25% seen only once; the top ten take over 4%. The time point: after trial treatment. The treatment: LDRT plus nivolumab, ipilimumab, low-dose cyclophosphamide and aspirin (RACIN trial). The therapy administered to donors comprised nivolumab, ipilimumab, aspirin, low-dose cyclophosphamide and low-dose radiotherapy. The CDR3 length is 16 residues. Trimming left V 4 bases short and J 10 bases short, with 20 bases between. Looked up from germline, CDR1 is SGHVS and CDR2 is FNYEAQ.

The source was PBMCs, collected after low-dose radiotherapy plus immunotherapy. This clonotype was sampled from a male donor with prostate cancer. The rearrangement joins TRBV7-6 to TRBJ1-6, with D tentatively TRBD1 (5 bases). For the CDR3, the DNA is TGTGCCAGCAGCTCCGGGGCCATGGAAAGAGAGTCACCCCTCCACTTT. It specifies CASSSGAMERESPLHF.